Listed below are T cell receptor beta chains from one sample, sequenced in a study of T-cell memory formation after mild COVID-19. TCRdb processed the 5' RACE reads anew with MiXCR; each CDR3 protein has one entry. Seen here are some 350,000 distinct CDR3 sequences, approximately 15% observed once, and the top ten hold around 24%. The sequenced sample consisted of PBMCs or a T cell subset sorted from them (not recorded which). The origin of the receptors is a man aged 18 to 35 who had mild COVID-19 (a few samples of this study predate the infection). Cell type and time point are not known. The CDR3 runs from the conserved cysteine through the conserved F or W. D genes are given only for firm matches. Size tells how often a clone was seen (once, few, many) or the class of an expanded clone, and some rows leave it out.

clone size: NA
J gene: TRBJ1-2
V gene: TRBV6-6
D gene: NA
CDR3 DNA: TGTGCCAGCAGTTACTTCCCTGAGCAGGATGGCTACACCTTC
CDR3 protein: CASSYFPEQDGYTF

clone size: NA
J gene: TRBJ2-5
V gene: TRBV5-1
D gene: TRBD2
CDR3 DNA: TGCGCCAGCAGCTTGGCTATCGGCGCGGGGGGGACCCAAGAGACCCAGTACTTC
CDR3 protein: CASSLAIGAGGTQETQYF

clone size: many
J gene: TRBJ2-5
V gene: TRBV5-1
D gene: TRBD2
CDR3 DNA: TGCGCCAGCTCGACTAGCGGGGGGGCAGAGGAGACCCAGTACTTC
CDR3 protein: CASSTSGGAEETQYF

clone size: NA
J gene: TRBJ2-3
V gene: TRBV7-9
D gene: TRBD2
CDR3 DNA: TGTGCCAGCAGCCAGAGTAGCGGGGGCGCAGATACGCAGTATTTT
CDR3 protein: CASSQSSGGADTQYF

clone size: many
J gene: TRBJ2-5
V gene: TRBV5-1
D gene: TRBD2
CDR3 DNA: TGCGCCAGCAGCCTCGGGACTAGCGGAGGGGTGGAGACCCAGTACTTC
CDR3 protein: CASSLGTSGGVETQYF

clone size: NA
J gene: TRBJ1-1
V gene: TRBV12-3/TRBV12-4
D gene: NA
CDR3 DNA: TGTGCCAGCATTACAGGGAGGTCGAAGACTGAAGCTTTCTTT
CDR3 protein: CASITGRSKTEAFF

clone size: NA
J gene: TRBJ2-1
V gene: TRBV9
D gene: NA
CDR3 DNA: TGTGCCAGCAGCGCCGACAATGAGCAGTTCTTC
CDR3 protein: CASSADNEQFF

clone size: once
J gene: TRBJ2-7
V gene: TRBV20-1
D gene: TRBD1
CDR3 DNA: TGCAGTGCTCACAGGGGGAGTATCTACGAGCAGTACTTC
CDR3 protein: CSAHRGSIYEQYF

clone size: many
J gene: TRBJ2-3
V gene: TRBV9
D gene: NA
CDR3 DNA: TGTGCCAGCAGCGTAGACTGGAGCACAGATACGCAGTATTTT
CDR3 protein: CASSVDWSTDTQYF

clone size: NA
J gene: TRBJ2-7
V gene: TRBV5-1
D gene: TRBD1
CDR3 DNA: TGCGCCAGCAGCTTGTTAGGACAGGGGCTCAACGAGCAGTACTTC
CDR3 protein: CASSLLGQGLNEQYF

clone size: few
J gene: TRBJ1-5
V gene: TRBV2
D gene: NA
CDR3 DNA: TGTGCCAGCAGTGAATGGGTGGGGAATCAGCCCCAGCATTTT
CDR3 protein: CASSEWVGNQPQHF

clone size: many
J gene: TRBJ2-3
V gene: TRBV4-3
D gene: TRBD1
CDR3 DNA: TGCGCCAGCAGCCAGCAGGGGGCGACAGATACGCAGTATTTT
CDR3 protein: CASSQQGATDTQYF

clone size: NA
J gene: TRBJ1-1
V gene: TRBV19
D gene: TRBD1
CDR3 DNA: TGTGCCAGTAGGGCCCGGGACAGGGACACTGAAGCTTTCTTT
CDR3 protein: CASRARDRDTEAFF

clone size: NA
J gene: TRBJ2-5
V gene: TRBV2
D gene: TRBD2
CDR3 DNA: TGTGCCAGCAGTGCGACTAGCGGGGAGAAGACCCAGTACTTC
CDR3 protein: CASSATSGEKTQYF

clone size: NA
J gene: TRBJ1-1
V gene: TRBV7-9
D gene: NA
CDR3 DNA: TGTGCCAGCAGCTTTCAGGGTACAGTCACTGAAGCTTTCTTT
CDR3 protein: CASSFQGTVTEAFF

clone size: few
J gene: TRBJ1-1
V gene: TRBV6-6
D gene: TRBD1
CDR3 DNA: TGTGCCAGCAGTTACTCAGGGGGCGTTAGGGAAGCTTTCTTT
CDR3 protein: CASSYSGGVREAFF

clone size: many
J gene: TRBJ2-1
V gene: TRBV4-3
D gene: TRBD2
CDR3 DNA: TGCGCCAGCAGCCCTCGCGGACTAGCGGGCAATGAGCAGTTCTTC
CDR3 protein: CASSPRGLAGNEQFF

clone size: few
J gene: TRBJ2-2
V gene: TRBV6-6
D gene: NA
CDR3 DNA: TGTGCCAGCAGTTACTGGGGGGCCAGCCGCACCGGGGAGCTGTTTTTT
CDR3 protein: CASSYWGASRTGELFF

clone size: NA
J gene: TRBJ2-1
V gene: TRBV5-1
D gene: TRBD2
CDR3 DNA: TGCGCCAGCAGCCGACTAGCGGCCTACAATGAGCAGTTCTTC
CDR3 protein: CASSRLAAYNEQFF

clone size: NA
J gene: TRBJ1-5
V gene: TRBV20-1
D gene: NA
CDR3 DNA: TGCAGTGCTAGCACCTCTTGGGGGTTCCGGAGCAATCAGCCCCAGCATTTT
CDR3 protein: CSASTSWGFRSNQPQHF

clone size: few
J gene: TRBJ2-3
V gene: TRBV7-3
D gene: NA
CDR3 DNA: TGTGCCAGCAGCTTCGCGGGACCCCGCACAGATACGCAGTATTTT
CDR3 protein: CASSFAGPRTDTQYF

clone size: NA
J gene: TRBJ2-7
V gene: TRBV12-3/TRBV12-4
D gene: NA
CDR3 DNA: TGTGCCAGCAGTTTGACCGGCGGGGCCTACGAGCAGTACTTC
CDR3 protein: CASSLTGGAYEQYF

clone size: many
J gene: TRBJ2-5
V gene: TRBV5-1
D gene: NA
CDR3 DNA: TGCGCCAGCAGTGGGCGGCCCCAAGAGACCCAGTACTTC
CDR3 protein: CASSGRPQETQYF

clone size: NA
J gene: TRBJ2-6
V gene: TRBV7-9
D gene: NA
CDR3 DNA: TGTGCCAGCAGCTTAGTAAGGGGGGCCAACGTCCTGACTTTC
CDR3 protein: CASSLVRGANVLTF

clone size: NA
J gene: TRBJ1-1
V gene: TRBV7-8
D gene: NA
CDR3 DNA: TGTGCCAGCAGCTTCCCGGGGTCCCTGAACACTGAAGCTTTCTTT
CDR3 protein: CASSFPGSLNTEAFF

clone size: NA
J gene: TRBJ2-3
V gene: TRBV5-4
D gene: NA
CDR3 DNA: TGTGCCAGCAGCGCCTCGGGAACAAGGGATCCAGATACGCAGTATTTT
CDR3 protein: CASSASGTRDPDTQYF

clone size: NA
J gene: TRBJ2-6
V gene: TRBV7-6
D gene: TRBD1
CDR3 DNA: TGTGCCAGCAGCTTACCACCGGGACAGGGGCCCTCTGGGGCCAACGTCCTGACTTTC
CDR3 protein: CASSLPPGQGPSGANVLTF

clone size: few
J gene: TRBJ2-3
V gene: TRBV6-5
D gene: NA
CDR3 DNA: TGTGCCAGCAGTCCCAGGGGAGGTCATACGCAGTATTTT
CDR3 protein: CASSPRGGHTQYF

clone size: NA
J gene: TRBJ2-2
V gene: TRBV5-1
D gene: NA
CDR3 DNA: TGCGCCAGCAGCCGTACGTTTACAGGGAACACCGGGGAGCTGTTTTTT
CDR3 protein: CASSRTFTGNTGELFF

clone size: few
J gene: TRBJ2-1
V gene: TRBV5-1
D gene: NA
CDR3 DNA: TGCGCCAGCAGCTTGGAAACAGGGACCAATGAGCAGTTCTTC
CDR3 protein: CASSLETGTNEQFF

clone size: NA
J gene: TRBJ2-2
V gene: TRBV7-2
D gene: TRBD2
CDR3 DNA: TGTGCCAGCAGCTTGACCTCGGGGACGGCGGGGGCCGGGGAGCTGTTTTTT
CDR3 protein: CASSLTSGTAGAGELFF

clone size: few
J gene: TRBJ2-4
V gene: TRBV5-6
D gene: NA
CDR3 DNA: TGTGCCAGCAGCTTGGGGTTTATCCGGGACCAACAGTACTTC
CDR3 protein: CASSLGFIRDQQYF

clone size: NA
J gene: TRBJ2-2
V gene: TRBV4-2
D gene: NA
CDR3 DNA: TGTGCCAGCAGCCAAGAAAGGCGGGGGAACACCGGGGAGCTGTTTTTT
CDR3 protein: CASSQERRGNTGELFF

clone size: NA
J gene: TRBJ2-7
V gene: TRBV18
D gene: NA
CDR3 DNA: TGTGCCAGCTCACCACCTGCACGGGTGTCTTCCTACGAGCAGTACTTC
CDR3 protein: CASSPPARVSSYEQYF

clone size: few
J gene: TRBJ1-4
V gene: TRBV7-8
D gene: NA
CDR3 DNA: TGTGCCAGCAGCTTAACGGTGGGGAGGTTGATCTCTATGGCTAATGAAAAACTGTTTTTT
CDR3 protein: CASSLTVGRLISMANEKLFF

clone size: NA
J gene: TRBJ2-3
V gene: TRBV2
D gene: NA
CDR3 DNA: TGTGCCAGCACCGAAGGGTATGGCTCGGGGGAGCCAGATACGCAGTATTTT
CDR3 protein: CASTEGYGSGEPDTQYF

clone size: few
J gene: TRBJ2-5
V gene: TRBV7-3
D gene: NA
CDR3 DNA: TGTGCCAGCAGCTCCGACGGCCCAGGGGCCCAGTACTTC
CDR3 protein: CASSSDGPGAQYF

clone size: many
J gene: TRBJ2-3
V gene: TRBV7-9
D gene: TRBD2
CDR3 DNA: TGTGCCAGCAGCTTCGGACTAGTGGCAGATACGCAGTATTTT
CDR3 protein: CASSFGLVADTQYF

clone size: NA
J gene: TRBJ2-3
V gene: TRBV5-1
D gene: NA
CDR3 DNA: TGCGCCAGCAGCGTGGTGGGGGTCAACACAGATACGCAGTATTTT
CDR3 protein: CASSVVGVNTDTQYF

clone size: few
J gene: TRBJ1-1
V gene: TRBV6-5
D gene: NA
CDR3 DNA: TGTGCCAGCACCCCGTCAGGGAACACTGAAGCTTTCTTT
CDR3 protein: CASTPSGNTEAFF

clone size: many
J gene: TRBJ2-3
V gene: TRBV5-1
D gene: NA
CDR3 DNA: TGCGCCAGCAGCTCCCTGCCTAGCACAGATACGCAGTATTTT
CDR3 protein: CASSSLPSTDTQYF

clone size: few
J gene: TRBJ2-5
V gene: TRBV20-1
D gene: NA
CDR3 DNA: TGCAGTGCTAGGGGAAGTGGGACCCAGTACTTC
CDR3 protein: CSARGSGTQYF

clone size: few
J gene: TRBJ2-3
V gene: TRBV6-2/TRBV6-3
D gene: NA
CDR3 DNA: TGTGCCGTACAGAGCACAGATACGCAGTATTTT
CDR3 protein: CAVQSTDTQYF